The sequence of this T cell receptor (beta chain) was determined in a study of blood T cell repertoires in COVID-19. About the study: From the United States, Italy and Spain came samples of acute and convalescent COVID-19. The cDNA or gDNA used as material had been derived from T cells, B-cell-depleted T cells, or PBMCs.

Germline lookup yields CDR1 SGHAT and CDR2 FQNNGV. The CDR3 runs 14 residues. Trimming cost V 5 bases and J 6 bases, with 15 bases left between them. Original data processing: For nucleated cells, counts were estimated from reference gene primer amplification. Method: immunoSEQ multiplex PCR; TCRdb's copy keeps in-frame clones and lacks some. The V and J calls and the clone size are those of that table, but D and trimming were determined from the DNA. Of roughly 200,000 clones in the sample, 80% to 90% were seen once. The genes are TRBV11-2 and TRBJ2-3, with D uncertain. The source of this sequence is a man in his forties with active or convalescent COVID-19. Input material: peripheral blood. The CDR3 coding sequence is TGTGCCAGCAGCGCCACTGGGCTTGGGGATACGCAGTATTTT. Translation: CASSATGLGDTQYF.